The 17 T cell receptor beta chains listed next were all sequenced from one sample in a study of T cells in Graves' hyperthyroidism and ophthalmopathy (dated by TCRdb to between 2017 and 2020). The library came from multiplex PCR. TCRdb names Illumina HiSeq 2000 as the instrument used. Amplification of TCR beta CDR3 regions was carried out from RNA transcripts. The TCR CDR3 was subjected to a first round of RT-PCR using the HTBI primer set and the Qiagen OneStep RT-PCR kit. Starting from the raw public reads, TCRdb applied fastp trimming at Q25, assembled clones with MiXCR and retained in-frame beta chains. Each record represents a unique CDR3 protein, reported with the most common genes and DNA among its rows. Within this sample are about 640,000 distinct CDR3 sequences, with around 20% of them counted one time only. Under 35% of the sample belongs to the ten largest clones. The sample comprised blood. The receptors were sampled from a man aged 25 to 40 with Graves' ophthalmopathy.

Ten or more counts support this clonotype. The gene calls are TRBV6-1 and TRBJ1-5; D not resolved. CDR1 MNHNS and CDR2 SASEGT come from the germline V gene. Trimming pared 4 bases from V and 3 bases from J, leaving 7 bases between. The CDR3 covers 13 residues. As DNA, the CDR3 is TGTGCCAGCAGTGTCAGGACCAATCAGCCCCAGCATTTT. It translates to CASSVRTNQPQHF.

V and J are TRBV19 and TRBJ2-7; D is unresolved. Germline V gene data show CDR1 as LNHDA and CDR2 as SQIVND (reference sequence). The CDR3 consists of 13 residues. V was cut by 5 bases and J by 5 bases, with 13 bases left in between. In DNA, the CDR3 is TGTGCCAGTAGTGTGTCTCTCGTCCACGAGCAGTACTTC. Its translation: CASSVSLVHEQYF.

Note on this clonotype: A much larger clone lies a single base off, so this may be a read error. The chain combines TRBV20-1 with TRBJ2-7, with a possible D match to TRBD1 (8 bases). V was shortened by 6 bases and J by 5 bases, with 23 bases between the two germline ends. The CDR3 runs to 15 residues. CDR1 is DFQATT, CDR2 SNEGSKA, per germline (reference sequence). The CDR3 loop is CSAVTGGQVVDEQYF. As DNA, the CDR3 is TGCAGTGCCGTGACGGGGGGACAGGTGGTCGACGAGCAGTACTTC.

In this sample, this clonotype turned up many times. This chain uses TRBV7-2 with TRBJ1-2; TRBD1 agrees at 8 bases. V shed 6 bases and J 4 bases; nucleotides not matched to a gene: 13. This CDR3 has 16 amino acids. The V gene's germline CDR1 is SGHTA and CDR2 FQGNSA. CDR3 sequence (DNA): TGTGCCAGCAGTTCCTCCGGGACAGGCAATGGCTATGGCTACACCTTC. Its translation: CASSSSGTGNGYGYTF.

This clonotype has only a few counts. The V and J genes are TRBV15 and TRBJ2-5; 8 positions match TRBD2. The ends lost 5 bases at V and 4 bases at J; junction bases unmatched: 12. Germline V gene lookup returns CDR1 LNHNV and CDR2 YYDKDF (reference sequence). The CDR3 extends over 16 amino acids. CDR3 bases: TGTGCCACCAGCTTCCCCGTAGCGGGGTTAACAGAGACCCAGTACTTC. This encodes CATSFPVAGLTETQYF.

The sample holds a few counts of this clonotype. The CDR3 here is CASSLEGARQPQHF. In nucleotides, the CDR3 is TGTGCCAGCAGTTTGGAGGGGGCGAGGCAGCCCCAGCATTTT. V and J are TRBV27 and TRBJ1-5; 7 bases map to TRBD1. There are 14 residues in the CDR3. Germline loops: CDR1 MNHEY, CDR2 SMNVEV (reference sequence). V trimming: 3 bases; J trimming: 7 bases; junction bases outside the gene matches: 6.

In this sample, this clonotype turned up a few times. The V and J genes are TRBV6-1 and TRBJ2-3; 8 nucleotides align to TRBD1. The germline V gene encodes CDR1 MNHNS and CDR2 SASEGT. CDR3 length: 15 residues. Unmatched junction bases numbered 6, after V lost 6 bases and J lost 1 base. Here the CDR3 reads CASSMTGAGTDTQYF. The CDR3 DNA is TGTGCCAGCAGCATGACAGGGGCCGGCACAGATACGCAGTATTTT.

As concerns this clonotype: A much larger clone is a single base away; this may be a read error. This chain uses TRBV30 with TRBJ2-7; D is unclear. Looked up from germline, CDR1 is GTSNPN and CDR2 is SVGIG (reference sequence). Trimming left V 3 bases short and J 3 bases short, with 15 bases between. This CDR3 is built from 14 residues. Here the CDR3 DNA reads TGTGCCTGGAGAGGTGCGACGACGGGCTACGAGCAGTACTTC. Translation gives CAWRGATTGYEQYF.

This clonotype was seen a handful of times. The rearrangement uses TRBV28 and TRBJ2-7, with D possibly being TRBD1 (5 bases). With 2 bases removed from V and 2 bases from J, the gap between germline ends came to 13 bases. Germline CDR1 reads MDHEN; CDR2 reads SYDVKM. The CDR3 is 15 amino acids. CDR3 sequence reads: CASSLGLRVTYEQYF. CDR3 bases: TGTGCCAGCAGTTTAGGCCTCAGGGTAACCTACGAGCAGTACTTC.

There are many counts of this clonotype. CDR3 sequence reads: CASSQRQGRNTEAFF. The CDR3 nucleotides are TGTGCCAGCAGCCAACGACAGGGGAGGAACACTGAAGCTTTCTTT. The chain employs TRBV7-9 and TRBJ1-1, with 8 nucleotides matching TRBD1. Germline values: CDR1 SEHNR, CDR2 FQNEAQ (reference sequence). The ends lost 5 bases at V and 1 base at J; junction bases unmatched: 6. The CDR3 consists of 15 residues.

The CDR3 DNA reads TGTGCCAGCAGCTCTCGACCGGGACCTTTCAATGAGCAGTTCTTC. It encodes CASSSRPGPFNEQFF. The chain recombines TRBV7-3 with TRBJ2-1; D assignment may be TRBD1 or TRBD2 (5 bases each). This CDR3 contains 15 residues. V was shortened by 4 bases and J by 6 bases, with 16 bases between the two germline ends. Germline-derived CDR1 and CDR2 are SGHTA and FQGTGA.

This clonotype was detected many times. The J gene is TRBJ2-1, the V gene TRBV2; D unclear. The CDR3 is 15 amino acids. V lost 5 bases and J lost 8, with 19 bases in between. CDR1 SNHLY and CDR2 FYNNEI come from the germline V gene. The DNA for the CDR3 is TGTGCCAGCAGTTCTAGGCCCCTGGATGGCTATGAGCAGTTCTTC. It encodes CASSSRPLDGYEQFF.

This clonotype was picked up one time. At one boundary the junction diverges from the germline segment, which might be a read error. The J gene is TRBJ2-6, the V gene TRBV15; perhaps TRBD1 as D (5 bases). CDR1 and CDR2 from the germline V gene are LNHNV and YYDKDF (reference sequence). CDR3 size: 19 residues. For the CDR3, the DNA is TGTGCCACCAGCAGAGCCCTGGGGAAGGCCGACCCTGGGGCCAACATCCTGACTTTC. This translates into CATSRALGKADPGANILTF.

The J gene is TRBJ2-3, the V gene TRBV30; TRBD1 matches at 8 bases. V trimming: 6 bases; J trimming: 3 bases; junction bases outside the gene matches: 8. The CDR3 consists of 14 residues. CDR1 is GTSNPN, CDR2 SVGIG, per germline (reference sequence). CDR3 in DNA: TGTGCCTGCCCGACAGGGGATGTGACAGATACGCAGTATTTT. Its translation: CACPTGDVTDTQYF.

This clonotype has just a few counts. The chain is built from TRBV20-1 and TRBJ2-5; no clear D. Per the germline V gene, CDR1 is DFQATT and CDR2 is SNEGSKA (reference sequence). The CDR3 consists of 14 residues. V lost 0 bases, J lost 5 bases, and 13 bases lay in between. The CDR3 DNA is TGCAGTGCTAGAGATCCCAGGACCGGGGAGACCCAGTACTTC. It specifies CSARDPRTGETQYF.

A word on this clonotype: One end of the junction fails to match germline, which may point to a read error. The chain has TRBV10-3 and TRBJ2-1; TRBD2 aligns across 11 bases. The CDR3 loop spans 14 amino acids. Germline loops: CDR1 ENHRY, CDR2 SYGVKD. Here the CDR3 DNA reads TGTGCCGTAACTAGCGGGAGCTCCTACAATGGGCAGTTCTTC. Translated, it gives CAVTSGSSYNGQFF.

The genes are TRBV11-2 and TRBJ2-1; 11 bases agree with TRBD2. Germline CDR1 reads SGHAT; CDR2 reads FQNNGV. The junction had 10 bases not matched to a gene; V was cut back by 4 bases and J by 8 bases. There are 16 residues in the CDR3. The CDR3 bases are TGTGCCAGCAGCTCTTGGGCTAGCGGGGGGACGGATGAGCAGTTCTTC. This gives the protein CASSSWASGGTDEQFF.